These 16 T cell receptor beta chains originate from one sample sequenced in a study of shared clonotypes between healthy human individuals (dated by TCRdb to the early 2020s). For the CD8 naive samples, CD45RO-negative cells were positively selected for CCR7, yielding a CD45RA+CCR7+ population from which TemRA cells were excluded. The library was prepared using the immunoSEQ multiplex PCR assay. TCRdb stores this immuneACCESS table with in-frame sequences only. Part of the clones is absent; in the studies checked, under half of the shortfall reflects unresolved V genes, and no reason is known for the rest. This sample comprises about 2,100,000 clones, approximately 94% of them detected only once. Together, the top ten hold under 2% of the sample. Sequencing input: naive CD8+ T cells from PBMCs. The cell subset or site label of this sample denotes: CD45RA+CCR7+. These receptor sequences come from a young man in good health. Some clones in this sample may be carry-over from other donors' samples.

Written as DNA, the CDR3 is TGTGCCAGCAGTTTACCGGGGGTTGACACTGAAGCTTTCTTT. Translating it yields CASSLPGVDTEAFF. The V and J genes are TRBV27 and TRBJ1-1; perhaps TRBD1 as D (5 bases). The CDR3 consists of 14 residues. Germline CDR1 MNHEY, CDR2 SMNVEV (reference sequence). Trimming pared 2 bases from V and 3 bases from J, leaving 10 bases between.

This chain connects TRBV9 to TRBJ2-7; D gene unclear. The CDR3 contains 16 residues. Germline-derived CDR1 and CDR2 are SGDLS and YYNGEE. V lost 4 bases and J 2 bases, leaving 19 bases between the germline ends. CDR3 sequence: CASSYRMTGKTYEQYF. Written as DNA, the CDR3 is TGTGCCAGCAGCTACCGAATGACTGGGAAAACCTACGAGCAGTACTTC.

This chain uses TRBV4-1 with TRBJ2-4; no definite D call. Germline V lookup: CDR1 MGHRA, CDR2 YSYEKL. V lost 3 bases and J lost 7, with 16 bases in between. The CDR3 totals 15 residues. CDR3 in DNA: TGCGCCAGCAGCCAGCCGACCCAACACGGGAACATTCAGTACTTC. It yields the protein CASSQPTQHGNIQYF.

V usage is TRBV6-5 and J usage is TRBJ1-1, with a tentative D call TRBD1 (5 bases). Looked up from germline, CDR1 is MNHEY and CDR2 is SVGAGI. This CDR3 spans 15 amino acids. Trimming stripped 5 bases from V and 8 bases from J, with 21 bases between. The CDR3 loop is CASSPTPRSGWEAFF. CDR3 DNA sequence: TGTGCCAGCAGTCCTACCCCCCGATCAGGGTGGGAAGCTTTCTTT.

V and J are TRBV6-1 and TRBJ2-2, with D possibly TRBD1 on 6 matching bases. Germline V gene sequence: CDR1 MNHNS, CDR2 SASEGT. This CDR3 is built from 15 residues. Deletions cut 7 bases from V and 0 bases from J, with 12 bases between. The CDR3 DNA follows: TGTGCCAGCAACTCGGGACACTCGAACACCGGGGAGCTGTTTTTT. Its translation: CASNSGHSNTGELFF.

J is TRBJ2-3 and V is TRBV5-1; D is possibly TRBD1 (6 bases). CDR1 and CDR2 (germline): SGHRS, YFSETQ. V gave up 8 bases and J gave up 5 bases, with 12 bases separating them. There are 12 residues in the CDR3. The chain's CDR3 is CARVGAIDTQYF. The CDR3 DNA sequence: TGCGCCAGGGTGGGGGCTATAGATACGCAGTATTTT.

The chain uses TRBV15 and TRBJ2-1; the D is unclear. Germline loops: CDR1 LNHNV, CDR2 YYDKDF (reference sequence). The CDR3 is 14 residues long. Trimming took 5 bases from V and 8 from J, leaving 16 bases between them. The CDR3 sequence is CATSLGTGGDEQFF. The CDR3 DNA reads as TGTGCCACCAGCCTCGGAACGGGTGGCGATGAGCAGTTCTTC.

The gene calls are TRBV6-1 and TRBJ2-1; 10 bases map to TRBD1. CDR3 length: 14 amino acids. Germline trimming cut 6 bases from V and 7 bases from J; bases unmatched to any gene: 6. CDR1 and CDR2 (germline): MNHNS, SASEGT. CDR3 protein: CASRGGQGFNEQFF. CDR3 nucleotide sequence: TGTGCCAGCAGGGGGGGACAGGGGTTTAATGAGCAGTTCTTC.

The gene calls are TRBV13 and TRBJ2-7; a weak D match, TRBD1 (6 bases). Germline-derived CDR1 and CDR2 are PRHDT and FYEKMQ (reference sequence). The V end was cut by 2 bases, the J end by 4 bases, with 15 bases between. There are 15 residues in the CDR3. CDR3 sequence (DNA): TGTGCCAGCAGCTTACCCGGCAGGGGTACGTACGAGCAGTACTTC. The encoded protein is CASSLPGRGTYEQYF. Variable domain in full (rest from reference TRBV13 and TRBJ2-7): AAGVIQSPRHLIKEKRETATLKCYPIPRHDTVYWYQQGPGQDPQFLISFYEKMQSDKGSIPDRFSAQQFSDYHSELNMSSLELGDSALYFCASSLPGRGTYEQYFGPGTRLTVT.

The chain uses TRBV30 and TRBJ2-7, with 10 positions matching TRBD1. The germline V gene has CDR1 GTSNPN and CDR2 SVGIG (reference sequence). The length of the CDR3 is 14 residues. V lost 3 bases and J lost 3; bases outside the gene matches: 5. The CDR3 sequence: CAWRETGGGYEQYF. CDR3 in DNA: TGTGCCTGGAGGGAGACAGGGGGCGGCTACGAGCAGTACTTC.

The CDR3, as DNA: TGTGCCAGCTCCTACCAGGCGGGACTAGCGGGAGGTCAGTACTTC. It codes for CASSYQAGLAGGQYF. The chain links TRBV27 to TRBJ2-7; TRBD2 matches at 15 bases. After removal of 8 bases from V and 10 bases from J, the junction contained 12 bases not matched to a gene. The CDR3 is 15 residues long. Germline V gene sequence: CDR1 MNHEY, CDR2 SMNVEV (reference sequence).

This chain connects TRBV10-3 to TRBJ2-7; 10 bases line up with TRBD1. The trim removed 6 bases at V and 5 bases at J, leaving 7 bases unmatched. CDR1 and CDR2 from the germline V gene are ENHRY and SYGVKD. There are 14 residues in the CDR3. CDR3 bases: TGTGCCATCAGCGACCGGGACAGGGGACACGAGCAGTACTTC. Protein product: CAISDRDRGHEQYF.

The chain links TRBV4-2 to TRBJ2-7, with TRBD2 identical over 7 bases. The CDR3 spans 15 residues. The trim removed 1 base at V and 3 bases at J, leaving 6 bases unmatched. Per the germline V gene, CDR1 is LGHNA and CDR2 is YNFKEQ. The chain's CDR3 is CASSQARGDRYEQYF. The CDR3 DNA reads as TGTGCCAGCAGCCAAGCACGGGGGGACCGCTACGAGCAGTACTTC.

V gene TRBV19 combines with J gene TRBJ1-1; no clear D. Germline V gene lookup returns CDR1 LNHDA and CDR2 SQIVND (reference sequence). V lost 6 bases, J lost 10 bases, and 21 bases lay in between. The CDR3 has 14 amino acids. The CDR3 is CASRSSSELVRAFF. As DNA, the CDR3 is TGTGCCAGTAGAAGCTCGTCCGAGTTGGTGAGAGCTTTCTTT. The full variable domain, its missing parts supplied by reference TRBV19 and TRBJ1-1, is DGGITQSPKYLFRKEGQNVTLSCEQNLNHDAMYWYRQDPGQGLRLIYYSQIVNDFQKGDIAEGYSVSREKKESFPLTVTSAQKNPTAFYLCASRSSSELVRAFFGQGTRLTVV.

V and J are TRBV7-2 and TRBJ2-7; D is possibly TRBD2 (6 bases). The CDR3 is 14 amino acids. Germline assignment: CDR1 SGHTA and CDR2 FQGNSA. Trimming stripped 4 bases from V and 1 base from J, with 11 bases between. The CDR3 spells CASSSRGGSYEQYF. The DNA for the CDR3 is TGTGCCAGCAGCTCCCGTGGGGGGTCCTACGAGCAGTACTTC.

The J gene is TRBJ1-1, the V gene TRBV7-8; D call uncertain. The CDR3 has 13 amino acids. From germline, CDR1 is SGHVS and CDR2 FQNEAQ. The V end lost 2 bases, the J end lost 4 bases, and 8 bases lay between the germline ends. CDR3 sequence: CASSLFKGTEAFF. CDR3 coding DNA: TGTGCCAGCAGCTTATTCAAGGGCACTGAAGCTTTCTTT.